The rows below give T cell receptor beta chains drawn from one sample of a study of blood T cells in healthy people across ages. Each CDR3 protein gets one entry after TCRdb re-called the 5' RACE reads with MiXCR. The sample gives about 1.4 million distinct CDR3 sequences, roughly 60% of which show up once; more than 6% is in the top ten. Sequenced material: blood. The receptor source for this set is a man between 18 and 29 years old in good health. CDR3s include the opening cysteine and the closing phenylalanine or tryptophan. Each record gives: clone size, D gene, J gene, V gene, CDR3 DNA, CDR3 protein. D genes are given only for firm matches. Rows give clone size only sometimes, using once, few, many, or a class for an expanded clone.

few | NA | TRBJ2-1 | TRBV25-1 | TGTGCCAGCAGTGAGGGAACCAACAATGAGCAGTTCTTC | CASSEGTNNEQFF
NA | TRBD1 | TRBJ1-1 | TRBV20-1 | TGCAGTGCTAGGGGGACAGGGGTTGCTTTCTTT | CSARGTGVAFF
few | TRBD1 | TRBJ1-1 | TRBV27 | TGTGCCAGCAGTTCAGGGACAGCTTACACTGAAGCTTTCTTT | CASSSGTAYTEAFF
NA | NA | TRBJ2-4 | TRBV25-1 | TGTGCCAGCAACGACGGCAAAGGGGCCAAAAACATTCAGTACTTC | CASNDGKGAKNIQYF
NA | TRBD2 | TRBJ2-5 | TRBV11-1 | TGTGCCAGCAGCTTAGCGCGAGGCGGGAGGAGCCTCAATGAGCAGTACTTC | CASSLARGGRSLNEQYF
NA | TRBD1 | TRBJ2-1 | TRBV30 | TGTGCCTGGAGTGTACTTGGGACAGGGGTAATTGATGAGCAGTTCTTC | CAWSVLGTGVIDEQFF
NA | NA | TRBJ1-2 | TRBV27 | TGTGCCAGCAGTTTAGCAGGGAGGAATAACTATGGCTACACCTTC | CASSLAGRNNYGYTF
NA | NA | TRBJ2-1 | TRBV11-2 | TGTGCCAGCAGCTTAAATCTTGGTGGTAATGAGCAGTTCTTC | CASSLNLGGNEQFF
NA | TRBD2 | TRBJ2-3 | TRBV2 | TGTGCCAGCAGTGATTGGCTTGCGGGAGTTGGTCGAAATACGCAGTATTTT | CASSDWLAGVGRNTQYF
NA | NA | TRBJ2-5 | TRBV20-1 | TGCAGTGCTAGGTCAGGGGTCCAAGAGACCCAGTACTTC | CSARSGVQETQYF
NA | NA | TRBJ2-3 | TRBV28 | TGTGCCAGTTTCCTAGTAAACTCCGATACGCAGTATTTT | CASFLVNSDTQYF
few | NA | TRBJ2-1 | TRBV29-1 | TGCAGCGTTGTACAGGAACCAGGGGATGAGCAGTTCTTC | CSVVQEPGDEQFF
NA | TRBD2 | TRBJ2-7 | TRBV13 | TGTGCCAGCAGCATGGGACTAGCGGGAGATCCCGAGCAGTACTTC | CASSMGLAGDPEQYF
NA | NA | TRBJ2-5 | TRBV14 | TGTGCCAGCAGCCAAGATCTTCCGGGGGAAGAGACCCAGTACTTC | CASSQDLPGEETQYF
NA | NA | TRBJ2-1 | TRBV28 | TGTGCCAGCAGTTCTCTAGAGACTCTAACGGGTCATAATGAGCAGTTCTTC | CASSSLETLTGHNEQFF
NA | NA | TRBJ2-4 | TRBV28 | TGTGCCAGCAGTTTCGTTTTTCAAGACGGGCAGCAGTACTTC | CASSFVFQDGQQYF
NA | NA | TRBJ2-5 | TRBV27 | TGTGCCAGCAGTCCCAATAGGGGCCTGGAGACCCAGTACTTC | CASSPNRGLETQYF
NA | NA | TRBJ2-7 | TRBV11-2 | TGTGCCAGCAGCGGCCGCGGACAGAGCCCCATAGGCGAGCAGTACTTC | CASSGRGQSPIGEQYF
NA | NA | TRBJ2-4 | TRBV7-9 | TGTGCCAGCAGCCTGCAGTGGGACGGCCTAGCCAAAAACATTCAGTACTTC | CASSLQWDGLAKNIQYF
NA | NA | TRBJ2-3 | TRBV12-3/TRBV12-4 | TGTGCCAGCAACGGGGGAAGGCCAGATATGCAGTATTTT | CASNGGRPDMQYF
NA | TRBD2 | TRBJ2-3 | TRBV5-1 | TGCGCCAGCAACAATGGTGGGGCTAGCGGGGTGGATACGCAGTATTTT | CASNNGGASGVDTQYF
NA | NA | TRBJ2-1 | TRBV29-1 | TGCAGCGTTGTGAAGGTGGACTCCTACAATGAGCAGTTCTTC | CSVVKVDSYNEQFF
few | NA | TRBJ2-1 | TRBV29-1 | TGCAGCGTGCAGGCAGGGTCCAATGAGCAGTTCTTC | CSVQAGSNEQFF
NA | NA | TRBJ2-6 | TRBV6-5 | TGTGCCAGCATGGGAGGCAACGTCCTGACTTTC | CASMGGNVLTF
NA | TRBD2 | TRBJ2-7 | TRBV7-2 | TGTGCCAGCAGCCCACGACTGGCCCGGACTAGCGGGAGGTCTCTCTACGAGCAGTACTTC | CASSPRLARTSGRSLYEQYF
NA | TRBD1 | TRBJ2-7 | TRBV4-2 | TGTGCCAGCAGCCCCGAAGGGACAGGCGTACTCGAGCAGTACTTC | CASSPEGTGVLEQYF
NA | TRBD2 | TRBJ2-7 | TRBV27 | TGTGCCAGCAGTTTAGCCGGGAGGATTAGCGAGCAGTACTTC | CASSLAGRISEQYF
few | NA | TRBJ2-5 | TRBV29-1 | TGCAGCGTTCAGGCAGTGACCCAGTACTTC | CSVQAVTQYF
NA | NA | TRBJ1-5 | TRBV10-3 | TGTGCCATCAGTTGGGAGGAAAGGGGCCAGCCCCAGCATTTT | CAISWEERGQPQHF
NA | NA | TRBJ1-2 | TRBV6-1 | TGTGCCAGCAGTGATCGGCAGGGGTGGTATGGCTACACCTTC | CASSDRQGWYGYTF
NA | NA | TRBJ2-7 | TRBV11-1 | TGTGCCAGCAGTCCGACAGGGAGGTCCTACGGGCAGTACTTC | CASSPTGRSYGQYF
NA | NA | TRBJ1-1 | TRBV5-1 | TGCGCCAGCACCTTTACGCCGGGGGGAAACACTGAAGCTTTCTTT | CASTFTPGGNTEAFF
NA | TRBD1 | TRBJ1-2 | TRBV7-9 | TGCGCCAGCAGCTTGACAGGGGGAAACTATGGCTACACCTTC | CASSLTGGNYGYTF
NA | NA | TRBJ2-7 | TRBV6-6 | TGTGCCAGCACCCTTCGGCCCGGCAGCACCTACGAGCAGTACTTC | CASTLRPGSTYEQYF
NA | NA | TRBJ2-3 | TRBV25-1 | TGTGCCAGCAGTGGCTTGGGCTCCGATACGCAGTATTTT | CASSGLGSDTQYF
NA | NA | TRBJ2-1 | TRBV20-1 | TGCAGTGCTATCCTAGTGGGACTTCACGAGCAGTTCTTC | CSAILVGLHEQFF
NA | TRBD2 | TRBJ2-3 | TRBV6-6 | TGTGCCAGCACCCTACTAGCGGGGGGGCCTACAGATACGCAGTATTTT | CASTLLAGGPTDTQYF
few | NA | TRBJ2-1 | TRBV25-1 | TGTGCCAGCAGTGAATTAGGTTACAATGAGCAGTTCTTC | CASSELGYNEQFF
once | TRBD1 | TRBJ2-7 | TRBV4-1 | TGCGCCAGCAGCCAAGTGGTCTCAGGCCAAGGGGGCGAGCAGTGCTTC | CASSQVVSGQGGEQCF
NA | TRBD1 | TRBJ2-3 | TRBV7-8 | TGTGCCAGCAGCTCGCGACAGGGCCGATTTGGAGATACGCAGTATTTT | CASSSRQGRFGDTQYF
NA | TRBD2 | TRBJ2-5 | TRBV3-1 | TGTGCCAGCAGCCTCAAAAGGACTAGCGGAATAGAGACCCAGTACTTC | CASSLKRTSGIETQYF
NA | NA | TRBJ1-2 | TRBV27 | TGTGCCAGCAGTTCCTCGGGACAACCTGTGGGTTATGGCTACACCTTC | CASSSSGQPVGYGYTF
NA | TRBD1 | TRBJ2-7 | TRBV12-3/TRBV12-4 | TGTGCCAGCAGTTTCAGCAGGGACAGGGGGACCTACGAGCAGTACTTC | CASSFSRDRGTYEQYF
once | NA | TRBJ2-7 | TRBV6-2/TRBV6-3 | TGTGCCAGCAGTTACTCGACCCTGGGTTCCTACGAGCAGTACTTC | CASSYSTLGSYEQYF
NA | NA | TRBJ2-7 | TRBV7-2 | TGTGCCAGCAGCTTAGTGTCTGGGACCCAAACCTACGAGCAGTACTTC | CASSLVSGTQTYEQYF